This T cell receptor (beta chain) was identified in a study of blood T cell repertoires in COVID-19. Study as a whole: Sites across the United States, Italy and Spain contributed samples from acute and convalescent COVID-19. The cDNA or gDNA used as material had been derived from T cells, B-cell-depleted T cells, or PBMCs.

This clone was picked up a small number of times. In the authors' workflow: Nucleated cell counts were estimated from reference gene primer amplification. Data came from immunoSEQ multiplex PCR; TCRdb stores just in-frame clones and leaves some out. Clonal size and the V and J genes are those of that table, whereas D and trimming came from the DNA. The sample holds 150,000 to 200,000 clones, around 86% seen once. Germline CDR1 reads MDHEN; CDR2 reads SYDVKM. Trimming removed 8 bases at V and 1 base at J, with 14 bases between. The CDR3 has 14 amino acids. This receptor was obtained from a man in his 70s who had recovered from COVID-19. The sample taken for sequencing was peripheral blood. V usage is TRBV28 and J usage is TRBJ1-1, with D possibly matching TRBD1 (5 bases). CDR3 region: CASQPGGGNTEAFF. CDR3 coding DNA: TGTGCCAGCCAGCCTGGGGGAGGGAACACTGAAGCTTTCTTT.